The clone carrying this T cell receptor (beta chain) occurred a few times. These data originate in a study of control samples from healthy donors and cancer patients. The V and J ends lost 7 bases and 2 bases respectively, with 21 bases between them. Germline values: CDR1 SQVTM, CDR2 ANQGSEA. This CDR3 comprises 15 residues. Profiled with immunoSEQ multiplex PCR; TCRdb holds only in-frame clones, not every one. Among 100,000 or so clones listed, approximately 83% were seen once. The V call is TRBV29-1, the J call TRBJ2-7, with D perhaps matching TRBD1 or TRBD2 (6 bases each). The TCR comes from a woman aged 45-65 years in good health. Sequenced material: blood. The CDR3 protein is CSALPPGATPYEQYF. The CDR3 DNA reads TGCAGCGCCCTACCCCCGGGGGCCACTCCCTACGAGCAGTACTTC.